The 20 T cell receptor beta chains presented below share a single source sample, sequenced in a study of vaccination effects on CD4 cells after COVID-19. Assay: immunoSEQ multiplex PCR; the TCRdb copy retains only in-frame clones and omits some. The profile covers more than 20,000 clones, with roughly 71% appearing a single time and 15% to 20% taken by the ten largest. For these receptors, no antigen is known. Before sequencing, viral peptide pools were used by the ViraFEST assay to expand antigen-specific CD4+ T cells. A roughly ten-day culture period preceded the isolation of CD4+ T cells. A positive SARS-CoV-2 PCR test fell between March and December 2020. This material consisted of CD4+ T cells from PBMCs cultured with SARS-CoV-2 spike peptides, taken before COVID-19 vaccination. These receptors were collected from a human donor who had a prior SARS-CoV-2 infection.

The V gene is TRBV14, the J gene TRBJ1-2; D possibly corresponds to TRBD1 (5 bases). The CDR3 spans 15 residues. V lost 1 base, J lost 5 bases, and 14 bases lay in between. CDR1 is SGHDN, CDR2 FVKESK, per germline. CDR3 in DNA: TGTGCCAGCAGCCAAGTGGGCAGGGAAGGGTATGGCTACACCTTC. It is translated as CASSQVGREGYGYTF.

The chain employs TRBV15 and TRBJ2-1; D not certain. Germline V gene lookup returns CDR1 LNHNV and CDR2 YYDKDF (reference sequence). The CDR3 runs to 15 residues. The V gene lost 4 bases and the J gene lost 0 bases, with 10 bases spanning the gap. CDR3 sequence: CATSTVSSSYNEQFF. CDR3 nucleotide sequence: TGTGCCACCAGCACAGTGTCGAGCTCCTACAATGAGCAGTTCTTC. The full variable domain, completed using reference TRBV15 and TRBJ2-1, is DAMVIQNPRYQVTQFGKPVTLSCSQTLNHNVMYWYQQKSSQAPKLLFHYYDKDFNNEADTPDNFQSRRPNTSFCFLDIRSPGLGDTAMYLCATSTVSSSYNEQFFGPGTRLTVL.

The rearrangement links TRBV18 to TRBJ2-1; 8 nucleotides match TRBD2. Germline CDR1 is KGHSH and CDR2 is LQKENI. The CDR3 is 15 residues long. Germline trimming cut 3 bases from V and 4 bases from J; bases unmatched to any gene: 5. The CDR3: CASSPSGSPYNEQFF. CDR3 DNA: TGTGCCAGCTCACCCAGCGGGAGCCCTTACAATGAGCAGTTCTTC.

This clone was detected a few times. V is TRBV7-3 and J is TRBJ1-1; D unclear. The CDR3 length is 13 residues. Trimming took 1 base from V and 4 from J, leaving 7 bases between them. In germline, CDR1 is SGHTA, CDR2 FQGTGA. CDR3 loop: CASSLRAATEAFF. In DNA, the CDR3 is TGTGCCAGCAGCTTAAGGGCAGCCACTGAAGCTTTCTTT. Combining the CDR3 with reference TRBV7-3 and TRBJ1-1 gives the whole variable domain GAGVSQTPSNKVTEKGKYVELRCDPISGHTALYWYRQSLGQGPEFLIYFQGTGAADDSGLPNDRFFAVRPEGSVSTLKIQRTERGDSAVYLCASSLRAATEAFFGQGTRLTVV.

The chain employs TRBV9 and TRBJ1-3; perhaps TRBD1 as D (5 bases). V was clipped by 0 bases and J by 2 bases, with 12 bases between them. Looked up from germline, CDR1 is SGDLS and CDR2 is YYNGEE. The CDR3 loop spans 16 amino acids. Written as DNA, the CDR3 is TGTGCCAGCAGCGTAGACGGCAGGGCCACTGGAAACACCATATATTTT. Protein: CASSVDGRATGNTIYF.

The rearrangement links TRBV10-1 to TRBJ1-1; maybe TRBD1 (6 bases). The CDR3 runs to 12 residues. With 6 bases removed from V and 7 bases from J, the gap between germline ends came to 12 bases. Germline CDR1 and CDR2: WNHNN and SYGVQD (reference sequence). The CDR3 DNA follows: TGCGCCAGCAGCGCTAAGGACAGTGAAGCTTTCTTT. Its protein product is CASSAKDSEAFF.

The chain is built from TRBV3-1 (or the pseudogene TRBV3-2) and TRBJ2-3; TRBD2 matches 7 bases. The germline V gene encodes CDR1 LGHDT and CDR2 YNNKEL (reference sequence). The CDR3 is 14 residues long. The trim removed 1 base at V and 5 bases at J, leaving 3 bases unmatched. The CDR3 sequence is CASSQGRERDTQYF. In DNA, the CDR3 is TGTGCCAGCAGCCAAGGGCGGGAGAGAGATACGCAGTATTTT.

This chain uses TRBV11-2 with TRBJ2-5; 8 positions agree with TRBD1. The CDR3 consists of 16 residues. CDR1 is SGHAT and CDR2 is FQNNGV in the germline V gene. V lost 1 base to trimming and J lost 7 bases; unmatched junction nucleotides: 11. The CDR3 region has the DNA TGTGCCAGCAGCTTAGGGGGAGACAGGGGAGGCGGGACCCAGTACTTC. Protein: CASSLGGDRGGGTQYF.

DNA of the CDR3: TGTGCCAGCAGCCAAGATTTCGCGGGGGGGGTTCAGGATACGCAGTATTTT. This encodes CASSQDFAGGVQDTQYF. The V call is TRBV3-1 (or the pseudogene TRBV3-2), the J call TRBJ2-3; 9 bases are a match to TRBD2. CDR1 is LGHDT, CDR2 YNNKEL, per germline (reference sequence). This CDR3 is built from 17 residues. V gave up 0 bases and J gave up 6 bases; unmatched junction bases: 10.

This CDR3 is CASRDLPEVNEQFF. The DNA of the CDR3 is TGTGCCAGCAGAGACCTACCTGAGGTCAATGAGCAGTTCTTC. The chain employs TRBV4-2 and TRBJ2-1; D is undetermined. Trimming cost V 6 bases and J 6 bases, with 15 bases left between them. The CDR3 is made up of 14 amino acids. Germline V gene data show CDR1 as LGHNA and CDR2 as YNFKEQ.

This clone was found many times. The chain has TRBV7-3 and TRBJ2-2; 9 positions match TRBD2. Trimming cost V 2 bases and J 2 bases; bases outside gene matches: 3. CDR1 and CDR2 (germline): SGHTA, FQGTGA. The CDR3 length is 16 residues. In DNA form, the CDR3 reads TGTGCCAGCAGCTTATTGGGACTAGCTAACACCGGGGAGCTGTTTTTT. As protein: CASSLLGLANTGELFF.

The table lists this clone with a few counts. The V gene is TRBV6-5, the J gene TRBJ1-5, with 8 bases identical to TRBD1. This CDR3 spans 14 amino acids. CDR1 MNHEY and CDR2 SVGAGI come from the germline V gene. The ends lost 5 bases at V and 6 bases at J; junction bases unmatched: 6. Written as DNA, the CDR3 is TGTGCCAGCAGTCGAACGACAGGGGTTCAGCCCCAGCATTTT. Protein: CASSRTTGVQPQHF.

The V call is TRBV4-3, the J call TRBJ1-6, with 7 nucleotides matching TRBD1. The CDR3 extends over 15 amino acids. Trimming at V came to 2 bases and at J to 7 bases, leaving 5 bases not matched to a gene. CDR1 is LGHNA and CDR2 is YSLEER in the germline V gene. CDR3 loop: CASSQQQGRNSPLHF. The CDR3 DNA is TGCGCCAGCAGCCAACAACAGGGGCGCAATTCACCCCTCCACTTT.

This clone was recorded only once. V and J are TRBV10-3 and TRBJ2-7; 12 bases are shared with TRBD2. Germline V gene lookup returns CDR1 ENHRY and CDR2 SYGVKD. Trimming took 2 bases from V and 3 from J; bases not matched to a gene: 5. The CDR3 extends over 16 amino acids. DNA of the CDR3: TGTGCCATCAGTGAGGGGGGACTAGCGGGCATCTACGAGCAGTACTTC. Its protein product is CAISEGGLAGIYEQYF.

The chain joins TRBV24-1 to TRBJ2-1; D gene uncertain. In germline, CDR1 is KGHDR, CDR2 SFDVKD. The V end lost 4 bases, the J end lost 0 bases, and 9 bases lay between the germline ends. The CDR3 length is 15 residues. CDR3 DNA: TGTGCCACCAGTGACCCCCGAAACTCCTACAATGAGCAGTTCTTC. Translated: CATSDPRNSYNEQFF.

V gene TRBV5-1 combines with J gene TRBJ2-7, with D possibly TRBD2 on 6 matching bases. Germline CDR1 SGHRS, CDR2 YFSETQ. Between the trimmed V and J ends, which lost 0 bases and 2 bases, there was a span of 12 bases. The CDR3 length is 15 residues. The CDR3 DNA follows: TGCGCCAGCAGCTTGGCAGCTTGGGGGGCCTACGAGCAGTACTTC. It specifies CASSLAAWGAYEQYF.

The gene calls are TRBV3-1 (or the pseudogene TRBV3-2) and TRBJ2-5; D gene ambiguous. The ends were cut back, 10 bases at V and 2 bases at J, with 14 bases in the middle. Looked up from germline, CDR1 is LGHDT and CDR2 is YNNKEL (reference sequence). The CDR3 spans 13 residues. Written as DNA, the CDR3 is TGTGCCACCTTAAACAGAGGTCAAGAGACCCAGTACTTC. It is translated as CATLNRGQETQYF.

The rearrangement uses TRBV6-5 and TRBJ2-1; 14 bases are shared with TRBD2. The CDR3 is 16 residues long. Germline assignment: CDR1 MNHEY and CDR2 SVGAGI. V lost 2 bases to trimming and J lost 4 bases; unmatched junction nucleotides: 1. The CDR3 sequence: CASSYGTSGSYNEQFF. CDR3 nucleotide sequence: TGTGCCAGCAGTTACGGGACTAGCGGGAGTTACAATGAGCAGTTCTTC.

The CDR3 loop is CATRQDSGGAAQYF. The CDR3 DNA is TGTGCCACCCGGCAGGACTCGGGGGGCGCGGCCCAGTACTTC. The chain links TRBV2 to TRBJ2-5; TRBD2 is a possible D gene (7 bases). V was trimmed by 10 bases and J by 9 bases, leaving 24 bases between them. The germline V gene has CDR1 SNHLY and CDR2 FYNNEI. The CDR3 length is 14 residues.

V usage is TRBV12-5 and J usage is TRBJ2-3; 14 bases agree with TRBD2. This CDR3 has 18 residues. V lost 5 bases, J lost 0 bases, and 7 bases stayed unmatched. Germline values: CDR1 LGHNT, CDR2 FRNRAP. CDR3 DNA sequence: TGTGCTAGTGGTGTCGGGACTAGCGGGGGTCTCAGCACAGATACGCAGTATTTT. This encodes CASGVGTSGGLSTDTQYF.